These 12 T cell receptor beta chains came from one sample sequenced in a study of OX40 agonist ivuxolimab in advanced cancers. The library was made by the immunoSEQ multiplex PCR assay. Sourced from immuneACCESS, this table was stored by TCRdb with only in-frame sequences that have V and J called. A share of the clones is absent; for the studies checked, an unresolved V gene accounts for under half, and the remainder has no known explanation. The sample table contains about 61,000 clones; only one count was recorded for approximately 90% of them. Clones ranked in the top ten supply around 1.9% of the sample. Sequenced material: CD4+ or CD8+ T cells sorted from blood, taken in a trial of the OX40 agonist ivuxolimab. These receptors were obtained from an adult with an advanced solid tumor such as melanoma, head and neck, liver or kidney cancer.

The V gene is TRBV28, the J gene TRBJ2-5, with a weak D call TRBD2 (6 bases). V dropped 2 bases and J dropped 7 bases, with 11 bases sitting between them. Per germline, CDR1 MDHEN and CDR2 SYDVKM. The CDR3 has 13 amino acids. CDR3 nucleotides: TGTGCCAGCAGTTTACGGGACTGGGGGACCCAGTACTTC. Protein sequence: CASSLRDWGTQYF.

This chain joins TRBV14 and TRBJ2-1; tentative D call: TRBD1 (8 bases). Looked up from germline, CDR1 is SGHDN and CDR2 is FVKESK. Between the trimmed V and J ends, which lost 4 bases and 5 bases, there was a span of 18 bases. The length of the CDR3 is 16 residues. For the CDR3, the DNA is TGTGCCAGCAGCCGGCTACAGGGGGAGGGGGACAATGAGCAGTTCTTC. Residues: CASSRLQGEGDNEQFF.

Only a few counts were recorded for this clone. The gene calls are TRBV7-8 and TRBJ1-6; D remains ambiguous. The CDR3 is 12 residues long. CDR1 and CDR2 from the germline V gene are SGHVS and FQNEAQ. V was trimmed by 3 bases and J by 10 bases, leaving 7 bases between them. CDR3 region: CASSFTGSPLHF. The CDR3 DNA reads as TGTGCCAGCAGCTTCACCGGGTCACCCCTCCACTTT.

V is TRBV2 and J is TRBJ1-4; no clear D gene. Germline CDR1 is SNHLY and CDR2 is FYNNEI. The CDR3 length is 11 residues. The ends were cut back, 3 bases at V and 6 bases at J, with 2 bases in the middle. The CDR3 spells CASSEDEKLFF. The CDR3 nucleotides read TGTGCCAGCAGTGAGGATGAAAAACTGTTTTTT.

In its sample, this clone was seen once. The CDR3 does not end in the conserved phenylalanine or tryptophan, so this is likely a read error. This chain connects TRBV10-3 to TRBJ1-2, with 7 bases matching TRBD1. Losses at the gene ends were 2 bases for V and 7 bases for J; bases not matched to a gene: 10. The CDR3 length is 15 residues. CDR1 is ENHRY, CDR2 SYGVKD, per germline. The CDR3 region is CAISEQGGASFGYTL. CDR3 DNA: TGTGCCATCAGTGAGCAAGGGGGCGCGAGTTTTGGCTACACCCTC.

This chain connects TRBV28 to TRBJ2-7; D is tentatively TRBD1 or TRBD2 (6 bases each). V was cut by 2 bases and J by 0 bases, with 14 bases left in between. The CDR3 loop spans 16 amino acids. Per germline, CDR1 MDHEN and CDR2 SYDVKM. This chain's CDR3 is CASSLGGQISSYEQYF. In nucleotides, the CDR3 is TGTGCCAGCAGTTTAGGGGGGCAGATTAGCTCCTACGAGCAGTACTTC.

Concerning this clone itself: One junction end does not reproduce the germline sequence, and a read error may be involved. The J gene is TRBJ2-1, the V gene TRBV18; D not certain. The CDR3 covers 16 residues. From germline, CDR1 is KGHSH and CDR2 LQKENI. The CDR3 is CASSPPTRSSYNEQFF. The CDR3 DNA sequence: TGTGCCAGCTCGCCACCGACCAGGAGCTCCTACAATGAGCAGTTCTTC.

The chain carries TRBV9 and TRBJ2-3, with TRBD2 matching over 10 bases. The V gene end was trimmed by 2 bases and the J gene end by 6 bases; junction bases not matched to a gene: 6. The CDR3 loop spans 15 amino acids. Per the germline V gene, CDR1 is SGDLS and CDR2 is YYNGEE. CDR3 sequence: CASSVSGGSRDTQYF. The CDR3, as DNA: TGTGCCAGCAGCGTTAGCGGGGGGTCACGGGATACGCAGTATTTT.

V and J are TRBV11-2 and TRBJ1-3, with a weak D call TRBD1 (6 bases). V lost 5 bases and J lost 4, with 15 bases in between. CDR1 is SGHAT and CDR2 is FQNNGV in the germline V gene. This CDR3 has 15 residues. The CDR3 spells CASSPQQGLGNTIYF. The CDR3 coding sequence is TGTGCCAGCAGCCCGCAACAGGGTTTAGGAAACACCATATATTTT.

The chain links TRBV27 to TRBJ1-5, with 7 nucleotides matching TRBD1. The CDR3 extends over 14 amino acids. Trimming took 0 bases from V and 9 from J; bases not matched to a gene: 5. CDR1 is MNHEY and CDR2 is SMNVEV in the germline V gene (reference sequence). The CDR3 DNA reads as TGTGCCAGCAGTTTATCGACAGGGCCATGGCCCCAGCATTTT. Encoded protein: CASSLSTGPWPQHF.

V and J are TRBV27 and TRBJ2-7; 7 bases match TRBD1. Trimming took 0 bases from V and 2 from J; bases not matched to a gene: 4. CDR3 length: 15 amino acids. Germline V gene lookup returns CDR1 MNHEY and CDR2 SMNVEV (reference sequence). CDR3 in amino acids: CASSLSTGYPYEQYF. CDR3 DNA sequence: TGTGCCAGCAGTTTATCGACAGGGTATCCCTACGAGCAGTACTTC.

The rearrangement links TRBV7-2 to TRBJ1-2, with D possibly TRBD1 on 5 matching bases. The germline gives CDR1 SGHTA, CDR2 FQGNSA. Trimming shortened V by 5 bases and J by 8 bases, and 12 bases separated the two germline ends. CDR3 length: 12 residues. The CDR3 reads CASSVGAGGYTF. For the CDR3, the DNA is TGTGCCAGCAGCGTCGGGGCGGGAGGCTACACCTTC.